What follows are 5 T cell receptor beta chains derived from one specimen sequenced in a study of T cell clonality in common variable immunodeficiency. The method was immunoSEQ multiplex PCR; TCRdb's version includes in-frame clones alone and lacks a portion of them. The profile covers about 37,000 clones, none occurring a single time. Sequenced input: peripheral blood mononuclear cells. All receptors come from a person between 18 and 70 years old in good health.

In its sample, this clone was seen many times. Partial CDR3 DNA: TGTGCCAGCAGCCTACGACAGGGCCAAGAGACC. It specifies CASSLRQGQET. The entire CDR3 reads CASSLRQGQETQYF. The chain combines TRBV5-4 with TRBJ2-5; TRBD1 matches 7 bases. The CDR3 extends 3 residues past the end of the read, so its final part is completed from the germline J gene. This CDR3 has 14 residues. In germline, CDR1 is SGHNT, CDR2 YYREEE (reference sequence). V dropped 4 bases and J dropped 1; count of bases not matched to a gene: 4.

This clone has a count of ten or more. An end of the junction differs from the germline gene, which may be a read error. The observed sequence ends 3 residues before the CDR3 terminus, with the missing tail filled in from the germline J gene. Other DNA sequences of this sample code for an identical CDR3. The chain uses TRBV6-2 or TRBV6-3 and TRBJ2-7, with D tentatively TRBD1 (6 bases). This CDR3 is 15 amino acids long. Germline assignment: CDR1 MNHEY and CDR2 SVGEGT. CDR3 region: CASRPTGKKAYEQYF. The DNA read from the CDR3 is TGCGCCAGCAGACCAACAGGGAAGAAAGCCTACGAG.

This clone was detected ten times or more. Incomplete CDR3 DNA: TGTGCCAGCAGCTTAATGGGACAGGGGGCATCAATCTCCTACAATGAG. Its protein is CASSLMGQGASISYNE. The full CDR3 protein reads CASSLMGQGASISYNEQFF. The chain is built from TRBV7-3 and TRBJ2-1; 12 bases agree with TRBD1. The read is 3 residues too short to cover the CDR3 end, so that end is filled in from the germline J gene. The CDR3 has 19 amino acids. CDR1 is SGHTA and CDR2 is FQGTGA in the germline V gene. The junction had 7 bases not matched to a gene; V was cut back by 1 base and J by 0 bases.

This clone was counted many times. The read ends 3 residues before the CDR3 terminus; that terminus is restored from the germline J gene. The chain combines TRBV18 with TRBJ2-2; D may be TRBD2 (6 bases). The CDR3 covers 15 residues. From germline, CDR1 is KGHSH and CDR2 LQKENI. V lost 4 bases, J lost 4 bases, and 13 bases lay in between. Incomplete CDR3 DNA: TGTGCCAGCTCACGGCTTGGAGGGTTCACCGGGGAG. This codes for CASSRLGGFTGE. The entire CDR3 protein reads CASSRLGGFTGELFF.

This clone was detected only a few times. The read terminates 3 residues before the CDR3 end, so the remaining end is supplied by the germline J gene. The genes are TRBV5-1 and TRBJ2-1, with 7 bases lining up with TRBD1. Trimming cost V 5 bases and J 9 bases; bases outside gene matches: 14. This CDR3 contains 15 residues. Germline assignment: CDR1 SGHRS and CDR2 YFSETQ. The CDR3 sequence is CASSQDRADVTEQFF. The sequenced CDR3 bases are TGCGCCAGCAGTCAAGACAGGGCCGACGTCACTGAG.